This is a list of T cell receptor beta chains from one sample in a study of cytomegalovirus exposure and HLA in healthy donors. Sequencing used immunoSEQ multiplex PCR; TCRdb keeps in-frame clones, though not all of them. The table includes fewer than 200,000 clones, more than 65% detected once. Sequenced input: PBMCs. All receptors come from a female donor in good health and CMV-seronegative. The conserved cysteine and the conserved F or W are not part of the CDR3 here. Clone size is stated in some rows and not others, as once, few, many or a class when expanded.

once,TRBV19,ASGDSYSNQPQH
-,TRBV15,ATSRVSGSVSGNTIY
-,TRBV5-1,ASSSRQGTNYEQY
-,TRBV7-9,ASSLAGTGRD
-,TRBV5-4,ASILAEKPYEQY
once,TRBV6-6,ASSYSRAGADTQY
-,TRBV28,ASSRDSPSSYNEQF
-,TRBV4-1,ASSHAGTGGRDQY
once,TRBV28,ASSQRYDPQY
once,TRBV25-1,ASMDSRSSGNTIY
-,TRBV2,ASSGGRVGSGETQY
-,TRBV2,ASNGGGALNEQF
-,TRBV6-1,ASSVLQSYEQY
-,TRBV7-8,ASSTDRGRSHEQF
-,TRBV7-3,ASSLLAGTYNEQF
once,TRBV18,ASSPSTYNEQF
-,TRBV19,ASSIGSSGTTYEQY
-,TRBV5-6,ASGFTGGSQPQH
-,TRBV18,ASSPGTGIEDGYT
-,TRBV29-1,SVRTSGSFGEQF
few,TRBV5-1,ASSLDLSTDTQY
-,TRBV5-4,ASSSEGTAYEQY
-,TRBV11-2,ASSSPTGGARYTEAF
-,TRBV27,ASSFPGSYGYT
once,TRBV30,AWSIQGQAGEAF
-,TRBV5-6,ASSFWGASGRAKSDTQY
-,TRBV6-1,ASTMTGGETQY
-,TRBV7-8,ASSEAVPTDTQY
-,TRBV9,ASSVSRNTEAF
-,TRBV5-4,ASSFGQGGYEQY
-,TRBV5-1,ASSPDRAGAMNTEAF
-,TRBV5-1,ASSFEGGSNTDTQY
-,TRBV27,ASRVAGGRETQY
-,TRBV5-6,ASSFPGRFTEAF
-,TRBV6-4,ASRDRGRPPEAF
-,TRBV11-3,ASSFAVGELF
-,TRBV7-2,ASSLPNSGSSYNEQF
-,TRBV11-3,ASSLGSPGLAGKQF
-,TRBV29-1,SVVGTEGTDTQY
-,TRBV6-1,ASSERGTGANNEQF
-,TRBV28,ASSSLGLAENTGELF
-,TRBV7-8,ASSWRGFNSPLH
-,TRBV6-6,ASSYPSGRTMNEQF
-,TRBV4-1,ASSQLHGEKLF
-,TRBV5-1,ASSLDPGGYEQF
-,TRBV30,AWSPPIVNEKLF
-,TRBV7-7,ASRGQGKAHEQY
-,TRBV19,ASSLGPLSQETQY
-,TRBV6-6,ASSYFPGYNEQF
-,TRBV27,ASSSPGGPSTDTQY
few,TRBV11-2,ASSSTLGVGELF
-,TRBV6-6,ASSYLRASSYEQY
-,TRBV29-1,SVEYGLGELF
-,TRBV7-2,ASRPGRDTNYGYT
-,TRBV5-1,ASRFLGRASYEQY
-,TRBV4-1,ASSQERDSSYNSPLH
-,TRBV7-8,ASSLVSPSGSTGYEQY